The 9 T cell receptor beta chains given below trace back to one sample, sequenced in a study of monozygotic twins with inflammatory bowel disease. From the 5' RACE reads, TCRdb lists one entry per CDR3 protein and no DNA. The listing contains tens of thousands of distinct CDR3 sequences. The sequenced sample was blood. All receptors derive from a human donor with ulcerative colitis or Crohn's disease, or a healthy co-twin of an affected twin (not recorded which).

The gene calls are TRBV3-1 and TRBJ1-1. In germline, CDR1 is LGHDT, CDR2 YNNKEL (reference sequence). The CDR3 is 13 amino acids. CDR3 region: CASSHKGNTEAFF.

The CDR3 spells CSEPSGGASYNEQFF. V usage is TRBV20-1 and J usage is TRBJ2-1; the TCRdb call, TRBD2, lacks DNA for checking. CDR3 length: 15 residues. Germline CDR1 is DFQATT and CDR2 is SNEGSKA (reference sequence).

CDR3 loop: CASSFLGQGISGYTF. The V and J genes are TRBV7-2 and TRBJ1-2; TCRdb names TRBD1, which stays unverified in the absence of DNA. Germline CDR1 SGHTA, CDR2 FQGNSA. The length of the CDR3 is 15 residues.

The chain has TRBV10-3 and TRBJ2-7. The CDR3 totals 14 residues. Germline values: CDR1 ENHRY, CDR2 SYGVKD. The CDR3 here is CAISESTRTYEQYF.

The gene calls are TRBV5-5 and TRBJ2-2; TCRdb returns TRBD1, unconfirmable since there is no DNA. Germline V gives CDR1 SGHKS, CDR2 YYEKEE (reference sequence). The CDR3 spans 16 residues. CDR3 sequence reads: CASSFSPGQNTGELFF.

This chain joins TRBV7-2 and TRBJ1-5; TCRdb lists TRBD1, though no DNA is available to test this call. This CDR3 is built from 14 residues. Germline V gene sequence: CDR1 SGHTA, CDR2 FQGNSA. Here the CDR3 reads CASSFTGGRKPQHF.

The chain employs TRBV20-1 and TRBJ1-2; lacking DNA, the TRBD1 call made by TCRdb goes unchecked. CDR1 and CDR2 (germline): DFQATT, SNEGSKA (reference sequence). CDR3 length equals 16 residues. CDR3: CSASPPGQGVDYGYTF.

The chain links TRBV20-1 to TRBJ1-2; TCRdb's D call of TRBD1 is untestable without DNA. Germline values: CDR1 DFQATT, CDR2 SNEGSKA (reference sequence). There are 14 residues in the CDR3. CDR3 sequence: CSARADREWGGYTF.

V usage is TRBV25-1 and J usage is TRBJ2-7; TCRdb reports TRBD1, a call that lacks DNA to check it against. CDR1 is MGHDK, CDR2 SYGVNS, per germline. This CDR3 region has 16 residues. CDR3: CASSALDGGITSEQYF.